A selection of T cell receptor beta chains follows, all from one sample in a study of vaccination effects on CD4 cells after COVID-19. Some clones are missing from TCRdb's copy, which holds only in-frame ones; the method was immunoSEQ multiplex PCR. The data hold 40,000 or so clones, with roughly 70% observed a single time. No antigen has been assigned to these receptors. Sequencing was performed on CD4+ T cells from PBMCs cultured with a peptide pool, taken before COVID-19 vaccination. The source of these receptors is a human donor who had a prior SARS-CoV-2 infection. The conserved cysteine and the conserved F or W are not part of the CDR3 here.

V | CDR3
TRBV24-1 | ATSGSSGANVLT
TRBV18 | ASSPLTGNAYEQY
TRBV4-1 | ASSQGPSLAGGAGELF
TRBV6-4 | ASPNRPSTDTQY
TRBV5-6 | ASSSVAGGRTQY
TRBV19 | ASSTGIRTEAF
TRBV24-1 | ATSDNAVCRLNTEAF
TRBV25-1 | ASSRDLTGELF
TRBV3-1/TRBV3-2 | ASSHRGQDDIQY
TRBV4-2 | ASSPRALAGGREQF
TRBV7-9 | ASSPWGLLAGGEQF
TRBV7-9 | ASTRGLAGYNEQF
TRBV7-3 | ASSPNWGREQY
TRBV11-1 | ASSLVTSGGYNEQF
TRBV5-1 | ASSLGGVNEQF
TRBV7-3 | ASSKAAGGTDTQY
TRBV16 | ASTPQGNTEAF
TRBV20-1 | SASRRGTYEQY
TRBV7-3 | ASSSTHTGELF
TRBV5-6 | ASSLAYGPEQY
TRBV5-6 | ASSLAPSSTDTQY
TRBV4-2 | ASSQERLAGEVQY
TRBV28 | ASSSTTGLSGTLH
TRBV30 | AWSGGWDYT
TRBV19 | ASQKTITYNEQF
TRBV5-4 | ASSLALAQETQY
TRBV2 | ASSEGNSPLH
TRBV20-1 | SARLNEQF
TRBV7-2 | ASSLVGSRYNEQF
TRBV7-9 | ASSSYSYEQY
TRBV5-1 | ASRLIPGLSYNEQF
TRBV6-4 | ASISTGNGEQY
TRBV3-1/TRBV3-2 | ASSPSGWGETQY
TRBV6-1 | ASSELGVKLIYEQY
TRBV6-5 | ASSYSLTNSYNEQF
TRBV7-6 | ASSLGEGNTIY
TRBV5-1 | ASSFRGPTTDTQY
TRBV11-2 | ASSSDLGVWSPLH
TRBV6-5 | ASRRQGQGAELF
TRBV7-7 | ASSLGLGGLDTQY
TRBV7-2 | ASSLQPNTEAF
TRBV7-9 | ASSPRQGTLNTEAF
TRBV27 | ASSFTSGVGDTQY
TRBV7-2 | ASSVRSYNEQF
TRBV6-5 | ASRGQGSTFRDT
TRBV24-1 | ATSDLAEGGYTGELF
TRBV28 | ASSSGGFLLNQPQH
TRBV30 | AWSVFGRGGTGELF
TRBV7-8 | ASSLEPLQTQY
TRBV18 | ASSIGGMGNTIY
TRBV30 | AWSVGSGAYNEQF
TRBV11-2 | ASSLDFPSTDTQY
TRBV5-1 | AAKEGGGSTDTQY
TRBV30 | ASDPGGVGYGYT
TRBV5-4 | ASSLATSGSPDTQY
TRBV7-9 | ASSLQSPGNTIY
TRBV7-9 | ASSLAGAENIQY
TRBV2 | ASSTEWGQEDEQF
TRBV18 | ASSPPLATVNTGELF
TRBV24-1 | ATSDFVDDRGGTDTQY